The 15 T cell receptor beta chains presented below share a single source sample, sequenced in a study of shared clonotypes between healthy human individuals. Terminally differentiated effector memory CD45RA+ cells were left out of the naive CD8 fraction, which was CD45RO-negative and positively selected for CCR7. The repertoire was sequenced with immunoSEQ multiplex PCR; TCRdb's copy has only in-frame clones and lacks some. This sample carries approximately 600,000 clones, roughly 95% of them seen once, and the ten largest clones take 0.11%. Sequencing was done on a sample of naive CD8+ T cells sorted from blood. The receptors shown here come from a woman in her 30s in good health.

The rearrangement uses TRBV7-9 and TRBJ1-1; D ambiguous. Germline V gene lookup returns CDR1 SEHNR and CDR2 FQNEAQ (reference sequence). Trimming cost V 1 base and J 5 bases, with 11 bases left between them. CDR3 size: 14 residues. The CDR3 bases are TGTGCCAGCAGCTTAGGGGCAAGAGGAACTGAAGCTTTCTTT. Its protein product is CASSLGARGTEAFF.

The CDR3 region has the DNA TGTGCCAGCAGTGAAGTGAGGGTTGGGGAGACCCAGTACTTC. Translation gives CASSEVRVGETQYF. V and J are TRBV2 and TRBJ2-5, with D possibly being TRBD2 (5 bases). Germline CDR1 is SNHLY and CDR2 is FYNNEI. The CDR3 is 14 residues long. Trimming stripped 1 base from V and 5 bases from J, with 11 bases between. The whole variable domain, filled in from reference TRBV2 and TRBJ2-5, reads EPEVTQTPSHQVTQMGQEVILRCVPISNHLYFYWYRQILGQKVEFLVSFYNNEISEKSEIFDDQFSVERPDGSNFTLKIRSTKLEDSAMYFCASSEVRVGETQYFGPGTRLLVL.

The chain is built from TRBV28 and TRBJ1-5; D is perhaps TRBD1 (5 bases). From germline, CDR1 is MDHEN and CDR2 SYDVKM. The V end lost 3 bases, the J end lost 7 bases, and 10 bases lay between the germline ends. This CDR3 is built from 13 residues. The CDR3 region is CASSLTVDQPQHF. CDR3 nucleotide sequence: TGTGCCAGCAGTTTGACAGTTGACCAGCCCCAGCATTTT.

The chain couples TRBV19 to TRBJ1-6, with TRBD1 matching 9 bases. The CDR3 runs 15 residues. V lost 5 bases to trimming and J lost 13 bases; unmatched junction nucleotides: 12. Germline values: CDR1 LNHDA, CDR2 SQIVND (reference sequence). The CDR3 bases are TGTGCCAGTAGTCCGGCCGGGACAGGGATGATTCCCCTCCACTTT. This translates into CASSPAGTGMIPLHF.

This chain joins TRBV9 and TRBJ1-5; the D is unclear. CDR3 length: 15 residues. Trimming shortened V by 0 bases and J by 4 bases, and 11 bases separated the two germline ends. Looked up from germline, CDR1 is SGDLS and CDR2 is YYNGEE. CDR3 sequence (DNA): TGTGCCAGCAGCGTAGATGCCGCCACGAATCAGCCCCAGCATTTT. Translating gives CASSVDAATNQPQHF.

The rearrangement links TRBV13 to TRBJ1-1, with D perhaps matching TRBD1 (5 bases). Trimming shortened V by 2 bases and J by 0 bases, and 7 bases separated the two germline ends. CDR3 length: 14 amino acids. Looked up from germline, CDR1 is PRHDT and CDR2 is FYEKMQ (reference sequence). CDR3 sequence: CASSLQGMNTEAFF. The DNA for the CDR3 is TGTGCCAGCAGCTTACAGGGAATGAACACTGAAGCTTTCTTT.

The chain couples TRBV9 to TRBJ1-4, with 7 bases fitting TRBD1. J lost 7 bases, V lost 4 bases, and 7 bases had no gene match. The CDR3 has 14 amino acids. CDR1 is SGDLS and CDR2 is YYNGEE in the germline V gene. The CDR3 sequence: CASSQTGESEKLFF. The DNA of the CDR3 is TGTGCCAGCAGCCAAACAGGGGAATCTGAAAAACTGTTTTTT.

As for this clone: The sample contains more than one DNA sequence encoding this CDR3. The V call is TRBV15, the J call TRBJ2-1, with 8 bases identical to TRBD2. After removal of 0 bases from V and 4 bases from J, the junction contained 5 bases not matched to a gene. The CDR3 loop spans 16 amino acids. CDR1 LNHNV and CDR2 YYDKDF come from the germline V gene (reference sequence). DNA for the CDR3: TGTGCCACCAGCAGAGATCCTAGCGGGTCTTACAATGAGCAGTTCTTC. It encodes CATSRDPSGSYNEQFF.

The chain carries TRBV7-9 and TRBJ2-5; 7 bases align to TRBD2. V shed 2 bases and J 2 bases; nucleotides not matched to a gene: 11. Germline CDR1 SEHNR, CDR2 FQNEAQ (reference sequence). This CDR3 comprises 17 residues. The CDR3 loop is CASSLTSARPLQETQYF. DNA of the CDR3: TGTGCCAGCAGCTTAACTAGCGCGCGCCCCCTTCAAGAGACCCAGTACTTC.

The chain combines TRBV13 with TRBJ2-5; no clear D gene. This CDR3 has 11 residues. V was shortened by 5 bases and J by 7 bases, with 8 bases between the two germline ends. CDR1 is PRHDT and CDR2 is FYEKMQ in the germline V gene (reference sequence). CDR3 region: CASSGIGTQYF. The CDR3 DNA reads TGTGCCAGCAGCGGTATAGGGACCCAGTACTTC.

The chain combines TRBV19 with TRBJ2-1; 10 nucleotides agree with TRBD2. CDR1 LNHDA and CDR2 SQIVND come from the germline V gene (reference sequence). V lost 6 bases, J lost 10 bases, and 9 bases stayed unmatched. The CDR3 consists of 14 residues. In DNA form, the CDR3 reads TGTGCCAGTAGGCTAGCGGGAGACGGGGGAGAGCAGTTCTTC. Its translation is CASRLAGDGGEQFF.

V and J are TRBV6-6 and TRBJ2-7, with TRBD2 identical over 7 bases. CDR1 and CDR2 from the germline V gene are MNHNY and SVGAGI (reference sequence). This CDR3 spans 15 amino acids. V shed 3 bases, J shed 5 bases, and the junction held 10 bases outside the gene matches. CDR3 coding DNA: TGTGCCAGCAGTTATGGGTGGGAGGGCCAAAACGAGCAGTACTTC. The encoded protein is CASSYGWEGQNEQYF.

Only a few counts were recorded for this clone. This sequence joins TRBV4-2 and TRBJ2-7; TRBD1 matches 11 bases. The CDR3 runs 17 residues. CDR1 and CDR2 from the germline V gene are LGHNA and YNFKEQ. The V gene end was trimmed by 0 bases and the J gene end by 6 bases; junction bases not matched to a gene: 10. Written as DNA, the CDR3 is TGTGCCAGCAGCCAAGATAGGGGACAGGGGGTACGGGGCGAGCAGTACTTC. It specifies CASSQDRGQGVRGEQYF.

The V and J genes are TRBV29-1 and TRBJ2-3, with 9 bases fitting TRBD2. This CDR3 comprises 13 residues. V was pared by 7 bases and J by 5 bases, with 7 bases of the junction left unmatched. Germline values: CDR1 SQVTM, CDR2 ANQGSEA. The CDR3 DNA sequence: TGCAGCGCCCTAGCGGGACGGATAGATACGCAGTATTTT. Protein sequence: CSALAGRIDTQYF.

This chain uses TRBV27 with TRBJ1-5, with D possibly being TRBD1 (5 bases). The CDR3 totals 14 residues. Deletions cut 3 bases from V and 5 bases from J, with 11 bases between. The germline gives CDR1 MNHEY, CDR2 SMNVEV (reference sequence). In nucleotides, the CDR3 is TGTGCCAGCAGTTTGGTGGGGGGACATCAGCCCCAGCATTTT. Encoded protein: CASSLVGGHQPQHF.